This T cell receptor (beta chain) was obtained from a study of CD4 T cells in relation to SARS-CoV-2 and coronaviruses. Study context: ViraFEST: roughly ten-day antigen culture of PBMCs, then TCR beta CDR3 sequencing. A couple of subjects were Hispanic; patients were roughly 8 males and a few females.

This clone was seen just once. As yet, its antigen is unknown. The assay was immunoSEQ multiplex PCR, and TCRdb's table has in-frame clones only and misses some. The sample has around 35,000 clones; roughly 84% are singletons. Study-wide results and caveats: In around 60% of donors, memory CD4+ clonotypes crossrecognized SARS-CoV-2 and at least one common cold coronavirus spike. Memory recall responses, not primary responses primed in culture, are what the assay detects.

The V gene end was trimmed by 7 bases and the J gene end by 6 bases; junction bases not matched to a gene: 9. This CDR3 region has 14 residues. The V gene's germline CDR1 is SGHRS and CDR2 YFSETQ. The J gene is TRBJ2-1, the V gene TRBV5-1, with TRBD2 matching 8 bases. The receptor was isolated from an adult with COVID-19. Material: naive CD4+ T cells from PBMCs, cultured in vitro. Specified subset: naive CD4+ T cells isolated by negative enrichment. The CDR3 sequence is CASHYREGSNEQFF. The CDR3 bases are TGCGCCAGCCACTATCGGGAGGGCTCCAATGAGCAGTTCTTC.